This T cell receptor beta chain was retrieved from a study of T cells in localized non-small cell lung cancer. Findings and caveats of the study: For the top 100 tumor clones, a median approximately 61 also appeared in adjacent lung.

This CDR3 region has 14 residues. Trimming removed 5 bases from V and 0 bases from J, with 10 bases in between. CDR1 is LNHDA, CDR2 SQIVND, per germline (reference sequence). The table came from immunoSEQ multiplex PCR; TCRdb's copy has only in-frame clones and leaves some out. This sample has tens of thousands of clones, with roughly 87% found just once. This clone was counted a few times. The antigen is unknown. The sample in question was peripheral blood, obtained before any cancer treatment. The rearrangement uses TRBV19 and TRBJ1-2; D is perhaps TRBD1 (5 bases). The origin of this receptor is a male donor older than 55 with stage I squamous cell lung carcinoma. CDR3 nucleotides: TGTGCCAGTAGTGGGGCGGCTACTAACTATGGCTACACCTTC. It is translated as CASSGAATNYGYTF.